These T cell receptor beta chains were read from a single sample in a study of T cells after yellow fever vaccination. TCRdb re-derived calls from the 5' RACE reads in MiXCR, one entry per CDR3 protein. The sample comprises approximately 450,000 distinct CDR3 sequences, about 19% of which are singletons, and roughly 19% rests with the top ten. The sample consisted of PBMCs, taken before the yellow fever booster vaccination. The receptors come from a man younger than 35 who received the YFV17D yellow fever vaccine. Each CDR3 is given with its conserved first and last residue. The D gene is left open where the match is weak. Clone size, where shown, is once, few, many, or a class for clones that have expanded.

V: TRBV11-2; J: TRBJ2-7; size: few; D: TRBD1; CDR3: CASRRQGSLHEQYF; DNA: TGTGCCAGCAGACGACAGGGAAGCTTACACGAGCAGTACTTC
V: TRBV6-5; J: TRBJ2-2; size: few; D: -; CDR3: CASSYSAGAGTGELFF; DNA: TGTGCCAGCAGTTACTCGGCGGGGGCCGGGACCGGGGAGCTGTTTTTT
V: TRBV4-3; J: TRBJ2-2; size: few; D: TRBD2; CDR3: CASSQVAGGLNTGELFF; DNA: TGCGCCAGCAGCCAAGTAGCGGGGGGTCTGAACACCGGGGAGCTGTTTTTT
V: TRBV19; J: TRBJ1-1; size: few; D: -; CDR3: CHQPADSLPHLNTEAFF; DNA: TGCCACCAGCCCGCCGACAGCCTTCCGCACTTGAACACTGAAGCTTTCTTT
V: TRBV20-1; J: TRBJ1-5; size: -; D: TRBD1; CDR3: CSASRGDQPQHF; DNA: TGCAGTGCTAGCAGGGGGGATCAGCCCCAGCATTTT
V: TRBV20-1; J: TRBJ2-1; size: once; D: -; CDR3: CSAIGLPGGDEQFF; DNA: TGCAGTGCTATCGGACTACCGGGGGGCGATGAGCAGTTCTTC
V: TRBV5-1; J: TRBJ1-1; size: -; D: -; CDR3: CASSLGARRAFF; DNA: TGCGCCAGCAGCTTGGGGGCCCGGAGAGCTTTCTTT
V: TRBV6-2/TRBV6-3; J: TRBJ2-1; size: few; D: TRBD1; CDR3: CASEDRTGLYNEQFF; DNA: TGTGCCTCCGAGGATCGGACAGGGTTATACAATGAGCAGTTCTTC
V: TRBV9; J: TRBJ1-5; size: many; D: -; CDR3: CASSSSGGFNQPQHF; DNA: TGTGCCAGCAGCTCTTCAGGAGGGTTCAATCAGCCCCAGCATTTT
V: TRBV9; J: TRBJ2-2; size: -; D: -; CDR3: CASSLLPGDTGELFF; DNA: TGTGCCAGCAGCTTACTGCCAGGCGACACCGGGGAGCTGTTTTTT
V: TRBV5-1; J: TRBJ2-1; size: few; D: TRBD2; CDR3: CASSASSGGANEQFF; DNA: TGCGCCAGCAGCGCATCTAGCGGGGGGGCAAATGAGCAGTTCTTC
V: TRBV12-3/TRBV12-4; J: TRBJ1-2; size: -; D: TRBD1; CDR3: CASTRQGTGGYTF; DNA: TGTGCCAGCACCCGACAGGGAACGGGTGGCTACACCTTC
V: TRBV25-1; J: TRBJ1-1; size: -; D: -; CDR3: CASSEVGTVALF; DNA: TGTGCCAGCAGTGAAGTGGGTACGGTAGCTTTGTTT
V: TRBV7-6; J: TRBJ2-1; size: many; D: TRBD1; CDR3: CASSALTGSYNEQFF; DNA: TGTGCCAGCAGCGCCCTGACAGGGTCCTACAATGAGCAGTTCTTC
V: TRBV11-3; J: TRBJ2-1; size: few; D: TRBD1; CDR3: CASSLGDRGGNEQFF; DNA: TGTGCCAGCAGCTTAGGGGACAGGGGTGGGAATGAGCAGTTCTTC
V: TRBV4-3; J: TRBJ2-5; size: once; D: -; CDR3: CASSPSPGFWETQYF; DNA: TGCGCCAGCAGCCCCTCGCCGGGGTTTTGGGAGACCCAGTACTTC
V: TRBV6-5; J: TRBJ1-2; size: few; D: -; CDR3: CASSYSSWGLDGYTF; DNA: TGTGCCAGCAGTTATTCCTCTTGGGGGTTAGATGGCTACACCTTC
V: TRBV18; J: TRBJ2-5; size: few; D: -; CDR3: CASSDRETQYF; DNA: TGTGCCAGCTCCGACCGGGAGACCCAGTACTTC
V: TRBV6-5; J: TRBJ1-2; size: few; D: -; CDR3: CASRTTVYFGYTF; DNA: TGTGCCAGCAGGACGACGGTTTACTTTGGCTACACCTTC
V: TRBV7-9; J: TRBJ1-1; size: -; D: -; CDR3: CASSFVTGTEAFF; DNA: TGTGCCAGCAGCTTTGTGACAGGCACTGAAGCTTTCTTT
V: TRBV7-9; J: TRBJ2-1; size: few; D: TRBD2; CDR3: CASSSRTSGGRSGYEQFF; DNA: TGTGCCAGCAGCTCCAGGACTAGCGGGGGCAGATCAGGGTATGAGCAGTTCTTC
V: TRBV6-5; J: TRBJ2-3; size: -; D: -; CDR3: CASSYGWPRLPSTDTQYF; DNA: TGTGCCAGCAGTTACGGTTGGCCGAGGTTACCCAGCACAGATACGCAGTATTTT
V: TRBV9; J: TRBJ1-6; size: -; D: -; CDR3: CASSADSSNSPLHF; DNA: TGTGCCAGCAGCGCCGACAGCTCCAATTCACCCCTCCACTTT
V: TRBV5-5; J: TRBJ2-1; size: -; D: -; CDR3: CASSPHNSNEQFF; DNA: TGTGCCAGCAGCCCTCATAACAGCAATGAGCAGTTCTTC
V: TRBV4-3; J: TRBJ1-5; size: -; D: TRBD1; CDR3: CASSQRQGLNQPQHF; DNA: TGCGCCAGCAGCCAGAGACAGGGACTAAATCAGCCCCAGCATTTT
V: TRBV20-1; J: TRBJ2-5; size: -; D: -; CDR3: CSAFQGGGQETQYF; DNA: TGCAGTGCTTTCCAGGGAGGGGGACAAGAGACCCAGTACTTC
V: TRBV29-1; J: TRBJ2-3; size: -; D: -; CDR3: CSDSPGHTQYF; DNA: TGCAGCGACTCCCCTGGTCATACGCAGTATTTT
V: TRBV7-9; J: TRBJ2-1; size: -; D: -; CDR3: CASTPGSTEQFF; DNA: TGTGCCAGCACACCAGGAAGCACTGAGCAGTTCTTC
V: TRBV5-1; J: TRBJ2-5; size: few; D: -; CDR3: CASSPGTPGSTQYF; DNA: TGCGCCAGCAGCCCGGGGACCCCAGGGTCGACCCAGTACTTC
V: TRBV5-1; J: TRBJ2-7; size: many; D: TRBD1; CDR3: CASSLLPTGVDEQYF; DNA: TGCGCCAGCAGCTTGTTACCTACAGGGGTTGACGAGCAGTACTTC
V: TRBV15; J: TRBJ1-5; size: -; D: -; CDR3: CATSLPEGRGQPQHF; DNA: TGTGCCACCAGCCTACCCGAAGGCAGGGGACAGCCCCAGCATTTT
V: TRBV11-2; J: TRBJ2-1; size: once; D: TRBD1; CDR3: CASTLGQGAWKNSYNEQFF; DNA: TGTGCCAGCACCCTCGGACAGGGGGCTTGGAAGAACTCCTACAATGAGCAGTTCTTC
V: TRBV7-9; J: TRBJ1-1; size: -; D: -; CDR3: CASSLGVRGTNTEAFF; DNA: TGTGCCAGCAGCTTAGGTGTTCGAGGTACCAACACTGAAGCTTTCTTT
V: TRBV29-1; J: TRBJ1-2; size: -; D: TRBD1; CDR3: CSVSSGQGVQYGYTF; DNA: TGCAGCGTTTCTTCCGGACAGGGGGTTCAATATGGCTACACCTTC
V: TRBV6-5; J: TRBJ1-4; size: -; D: -; CDR3: CASRTTASEKLFF; DNA: TGTGCCAGCCGCACCACGGCCAGCGAAAAACTGTTTTTT
V: TRBV9; J: TRBJ2-2; size: -; D: -; CDR3: CASSSRGETGELFF; DNA: TGTGCCAGCAGTTCAAGGGGGGAAACCGGGGAGCTGTTTTTT
V: TRBV20-1; J: TRBJ1-5; size: -; D: -; CDR3: CSAREGVTVQPQHF; DNA: TGCAGTGCTAGAGAAGGGGTAACGGTACAGCCCCAGCATTTT
V: TRBV4-3; J: TRBJ2-3; size: few; D: -; CDR3: CASSQDTSRGDTQYF; DNA: TGCGCCAGCAGCCAAGATACTAGCCGGGGGGATACGCAGTATTTT
V: TRBV5-1; J: TRBJ1-5; size: -; D: -; CDR3: CASSPETGSNQPQHF; DNA: TGCGCCAGCAGCCCCGAGACAGGTAGCAATCAGCCCCAGCATTTT
V: TRBV5-1; J: TRBJ2-4; size: -; D: -; CDR3: CASSFIGQTNIQYF; DNA: TGCGCCAGCAGCTTTATAGGACAAACAAACATTCAGTACTTC
V: TRBV29-1; J: TRBJ1-2; size: -; D: TRBD1; CDR3: CSARDSSSNYGYTF; DNA: TGCAGCGCCCGGGACAGCTCATCTAACTATGGCTACACCTTC
V: TRBV12-3/TRBV12-4; J: TRBJ1-6; size: few; D: -; CDR3: CASRSRWDNSPLHF; DNA: TGTGCCAGCAGGTCCAGATGGGATAATTCACCCCTCCACTTT
V: TRBV18; J: TRBJ2-2; size: -; D: TRBD2; CDR3: CASSPPGTTSTGELFF; DNA: TGTGCCAGCTCACCACCCGGGACTACCAGCACCGGGGAGCTGTTTTTT
V: TRBV27; J: TRBJ1-4; size: -; D: -; CDR3: CASSRGRGTTEKLFF; DNA: TGTGCCAGCAGTCGTGGGCGGGGTACAACGGAAAAACTGTTTTTT
V: TRBV5-1; J: TRBJ1-5; size: many; D: TRBD1; CDR3: CASSVGTGYNQPQHF; DNA: TGCGCCAGCAGCGTCGGGACAGGCTACAATCAGCCCCAGCATTTT
V: TRBV4-2; J: TRBJ2-3; size: few; D: TRBD2; CDR3: CASSTRLAYSTDTQYF; DNA: TGTGCCAGCAGCACCCGACTAGCCTATAGCACAGATACGCAGTATTTT
V: TRBV5-6; J: TRBJ1-1; size: few; D: -; CDR3: CASSLDWQGYTEAFF; DNA: TGTGCCAGCAGCTTGGATTGGCAGGGTTACACTGAAGCTTTCTTT
V: TRBV6-1; J: TRBJ1-1; size: -; D: -; CDR3: CAITYGGRVNTEAFF; DNA: TGTGCGATAACCTACGGAGGTCGGGTGAACACTGAAGCTTTCTTT
V: TRBV7-2; J: TRBJ2-5; size: -; D: -; CDR3: CASSWSTETQYF; DNA: TGTGCCAGCAGCTGGAGTACAGAGACCCAGTACTTC
V: TRBV5-6; J: TRBJ1-1; size: -; D: -; CDR3: CASSKRGRDTEAFF; DNA: TGTGCCAGCAGTAAGAGGGGCCGAGACACTGAAGCTTTCTTT